There are many counts of the clone carrying this TCR beta chain. The antigen is unknown. One entry per CDR3 protein results from TCRdb running MiXCR on the multiplex PCR reads. The top ten clones hold about 1.4% of a sample with 200,000 to 250,000 distinct CDR3 sequences, approximately 31% of them seen once. V was clipped by 2 bases and J by 2 bases, with 13 bases between them. This CDR3 has 15 amino acids. Germline CDR1 is MDHEN and CDR2 is SYDVKM. The data are from a study of breast tumors, draining lymph nodes, adjacent tissues. General study points: Luminal-like breast cancer showed significantly greater tumor-nontumor repertoire similarity than basal-like breast cancer did. Findings are consistent with lymph node origin and intratumoral expansion of most tumor T cells. Tumor TCR diversity was below lymph nodes but above nontumor tissue.

The lymph nodes were axillary draining lymph nodes from breast cancer patients. The chain links TRBV28 to TRBJ2-7; the D gene is possibly TRBD2 (7 bases). Sample: axillary lymph node tissue. The TCR originated in a female donor with breast cancer. Some clones in this sample may be carry-over from other donors' samples. Here the CDR3 reads CASSLGRGTPYEQYF. The CDR3 coding sequence is TGTGCCAGCAGTTTAGGGAGGGGGACCCCCTACGAGCAGTACTTC.